What follows describes a single TCR beta chain. What it recognizes is unknown. The data belong to a study of multiple sclerosis patients with progressive multifocal leukoencephalopathy. Overall study results and limits: Lower normalized Shannon entropy suggested reduced TRB diversity in most PML patients. PML-onset expanded TRB clones were detectable before and during natalizumab therapy.

Sequencing used immunoSEQ multiplex PCR; TCRdb keeps in-frame clones, though not all of them. The sample yields roughly 32,000 clones, roughly 89% seen once. As for time point: time of PML onset. PML in natalizumab-treated patients developed after between roughly 15 and 56 months of natalizumab therapy. Germline V gene lookup returns CDR1 SGHTA and CDR2 FQGNSA. The CDR3 runs to 15 residues. Trimming took 7 bases from V and 0 from J; bases not matched to a gene: 5. The specimen comprised PBMCs, sampled from a patient treated with natalizumab. The sequence was collected from a middle-aged woman with progressive multifocal leukoencephalopathy. V usage is TRBV7-2 and J usage is TRBJ2-7; 11 bases align to TRBD2. The CDR3 DNA follows: TGTGCCAGCACGCCCGGGACTAGCGGCTCCTACGAGCAGTACTTC. It specifies CASTPGTSGSYEQYF.